The 23 T cell receptor beta chains listed next were all sequenced from one sample in a study of spatial heterogeneity in lung cancer. The time point here: blood at routine non-recurrence follow-up after resection. From the 5' RACE reads, TCRdb called clonotypes with MiXCR, one entry per CDR3 protein. The sample holds 85,000 to 100,000 distinct CDR3 sequences, roughly a fifth seen once. The material sequenced was PBMCs, taken at follow-up. These receptors came from a male donor with early-stage non-small cell lung cancer.

In its sample, this clonotype was seen a few times. The gene calls are TRBV19 and TRBJ2-7; 7 bases are shared with TRBD2. The germline V gene has CDR1 LNHDA and CDR2 SQIVND (reference sequence). The CDR3 is 15 residues long. V gave up 5 bases and J gave up 5 bases; unmatched junction bases: 12. The DNA for the CDR3 is TGTGCCAGTAGTTCTGGCGGGGGAGCCCGCCACGAGCAGTACTTC. It translates to CASSSGGGARHEQYF.

In this sample, this clonotype turned up many times. The V and J genes are TRBV12-3 or TRBV12-4 and TRBJ2-1; the D gene is possibly TRBD1 (6 bases). The CDR3 runs 12 residues. V lost 7 bases and J 5 bases, leaving 9 bases between the germline ends. For the CDR3, the DNA is TGTGCCAGCAATAACAGGGACAATGAGCAGTTCTTC. This translates into CASNNRDNEQFF.

The chain uses TRBV6-2 or TRBV6-3 and TRBJ1-5; D is undetermined. This CDR3 region has 18 residues. Trimming stripped 3 bases from V and 4 bases from J, with 22 bases between. The V gene's germline CDR1 is MNHEY and CDR2 SVGEGT. The CDR3 is CASSYTPRLTEANQPQHF. CDR3 nucleotides: TGTGCCAGCAGTTATACCCCTCGACTCACAGAAGCGAATCAGCCCCAGCATTTT.

A note on this clonotype: One end of the junction is discordant with germline, which a read error may explain. This chain joins TRBV3-1 and TRBJ2-2; D gene unclear. Germline-derived CDR1 and CDR2 are LGHDT and YNNKEL (reference sequence). This CDR3 is 13 amino acids long. This CDR3 is CANSQQWAGELFF. In nucleotides, the CDR3 is TGTGCCAACAGCCAACAGTGGGCCGGGGAGCTGTTTTTT.

This clonotype was counted between two and nine times. This chain connects TRBV27 to TRBJ1-6; D uncertain. This CDR3 spans 16 amino acids. V dropped 3 bases and J dropped 10 bases, with 19 bases sitting between them. CDR1 and CDR2 from the germline V gene are MNHEY and SMNVEV (reference sequence). CDR3 sequence: CASSLSSARGRSPLHF. The CDR3 bases are TGTGCCAGCAGTTTGTCGAGCGCCCGAGGGCGGTCACCCCTCCACTTT.

V and J are TRBV3-1 and TRBJ1-3; D gene uncertain. Germline V gene data show CDR1 as LGHDT and CDR2 as YNNKEL (reference sequence). The CDR3 loop spans 16 amino acids. Trimming stripped 4 bases from V and 0 bases from J, with 13 bases between. CDR3 sequence: CASSPPRRGSGNTIYF. The CDR3 DNA reads as TGTGCCAGCAGCCCCCCTCGGCGCGGCTCTGGAAACACCATATATTTT.

This clonotype was counted a few times. This chain joins TRBV7-9 and TRBJ2-1; 12 bases are shared with TRBD2. This CDR3 comprises 16 residues. Per germline, CDR1 SEHNR and CDR2 FQNEAQ (reference sequence). The V gene end was trimmed by 6 bases and the J gene end by 2 bases; junction bases not matched to a gene: 5. The CDR3 spells CASRETSGGTYNEQFF. The CDR3 DNA follows: TGTGCCAGCAGGGAAACTAGCGGGGGGACCTACAATGAGCAGTTCTTC.

The chain uses TRBV6-5 and TRBJ1-2, with D possibly TRBD1 on 5 matching bases. Trimming cost V 6 bases and J 2 bases, with 16 bases left between them. The CDR3 runs to 15 residues. Germline lookup yields CDR1 MNHEY and CDR2 SVGAGI. The CDR3 coding sequence is TGTGCCAGCAGCCTTATAGCGGGACCGAACTATGGCTACACCTTC. Translated, it gives CASSLIAGPNYGYTF.

This clonotype came up many times. The V and J genes are TRBV29-1 and TRBJ2-5, with a weak D call TRBD2 (5 bases). This CDR3 comprises 12 residues. Germline-derived CDR1 and CDR2 are SQVTM and ANQGSEA. CDR3 amino acids: CSFLTRLETQYF. The CDR3 DNA reads as TGCAGTTTCCTAACTAGACTCGAGACCCAGTACTTC.

The sample holds a few counts of this clonotype. The chain carries TRBV12-3 or TRBV12-4 and TRBJ2-5; tentative D call: TRBD1 (6 bases). The length of the CDR3 is 12 residues. V gave up 6 bases and J gave up 5 bases, with 10 bases separating them. DNA of the CDR3: TGTGCCAGCAGAACAGGGATGGAGACCCAGTACTTC. Translation gives CASRTGMETQYF.

This clonotype was picked up a small number of times. The CDR3 bases are TGTGCCAGCAGCCAAAATTTGGGGGGTTCGAACACCGGGGAGCTGTTTTTT. This codes for CASSQNLGGSNTGELFF. V is TRBV3-1 and J is TRBJ2-2, with D perhaps TRBD2 (6 bases). The CDR3 is 17 residues long. V was trimmed by 2 bases and J by 0 bases, leaving 13 bases between them. Germline values: CDR1 LGHDT, CDR2 YNNKEL (reference sequence).

This clonotype came up many times. V gene TRBV18 combines with J gene TRBJ2-7; 12 positions agree with TRBD2. This CDR3 region has 17 residues. CDR1 and CDR2 from the germline V gene are KGHSH and LQKENI. Trimming took 3 bases from V and 3 from J; bases not matched to a gene: 9. The CDR3 coding sequence is TGTGCCAGCTCACCGCCTGGACTAGCGGGGAGCTACTACGAGCAGTACTTC. Its translation is CASSPPGLAGSYYEQYF.

This clonotype was observed a handful of times. The chain has TRBV13 and TRBJ1-1, with 7 positions matching TRBD1. Germline V gene lookup returns CDR1 PRHDT and CDR2 FYEKMQ (reference sequence). V dropped 2 bases and J dropped 2; count of bases not matched to a gene: 5. This CDR3 contains 15 residues. The CDR3, as DNA: TGTGCCAGCAGCTTATATGAGGGGGCAAACACTGAAGCTTTCTTT. Translation: CASSLYEGANTEAFF.

This clonotype has a count of ten or more. J is TRBJ2-1 and V is TRBV2; the match to TRBD1 covers 10 bases. The germline gives CDR1 SNHLY, CDR2 FYNNEI. There are 15 residues in the CDR3. J was trimmed by 4 bases and V by 4 bases; bases with no gene match: 4. The CDR3 sequence is CASSAGTGVYNEQFF. CDR3 coding DNA: TGTGCCAGCAGTGCCGGGACAGGGGTTTACAATGAGCAGTTCTTC.

There are a few counts of this clonotype. V is TRBV20-1 and J is TRBJ2-5; 7 bases map to TRBD1. V shed 0 bases and J 9 bases; nucleotides not matched to a gene: 16. The CDR3 is 16 residues long. Germline CDR1 reads DFQATT; CDR2 reads SNEGSKA (reference sequence). DNA of the CDR3: TGCAGTGCTAGAGAGGTTTGGGACAGCCTCACCGGGTCCCAGTACTTC. Translating gives CSAREVWDSLTGSQYF.

This chain links TRBV24-1 with TRBJ1-2, with D possibly TRBD1 on 6 matching bases. V was trimmed by 2 bases and J by 4 bases, leaving 22 bases between them. The CDR3 has 18 amino acids. CDR1 is KGHDR and CDR2 is SFDVKD in the germline V gene. CDR3: CATSDSPGSGGPFYGYTF. In DNA form, the CDR3 reads TGTGCCACCAGTGATTCCCCGGGCAGCGGGGGCCCCTTCTATGGCTACACCTTC.

CDR3 amino acids: CASSLDTTGGEQYF. The CDR3 DNA reads TGTGCCAGCAGTTTAGATACCACAGGGGGCGAGCAGTACTTC. The chain uses TRBV12-3 or TRBV12-4 and TRBJ2-7; 8 bases align to TRBD1. V trimming: 1 base; J trimming: 6 bases; junction bases outside the gene matches: 5. The CDR3 totals 14 residues.

This clonotype appeared a few times. The rearrangement joins TRBV6-6 to TRBJ1-3; D is perhaps TRBD1 (5 bases). V lost 4 bases, J lost 0 bases, and 7 bases lay in between. The CDR3 is 14 amino acids. CDR1 and CDR2 from the germline V gene are MNHNY and SVGAGI (reference sequence). The CDR3 sequence is CASSWDLSGNTIYF. CDR3 in DNA: TGTGCCAGCAGTTGGGACCTCTCTGGAAACACCATATATTTT.

The table lists this clonotype with a few counts. V is TRBV2 and J is TRBJ2-7, with 7 bases aligning to TRBD2. Germline V gene data show CDR1 as SNHLY and CDR2 as FYNNEI. Trimming cost V 2 bases and J 7 bases; bases outside gene matches: 17. The CDR3 consists of 17 residues. The CDR3 nucleotides are TGTGCCAGCAGTGAACTCGGAATAAGCGGGACGACTGCGGAGCAGTACGTC. Protein sequence: CASSELGISGTTAEQYV.

This clonotype showed up just a few times. V usage is TRBV24-1 and J usage is TRBJ2-1, with 9 nucleotides matching TRBD2. V lost 5 bases and J lost 5; bases outside the gene matches: 6. From germline, CDR1 is KGHDR and CDR2 SFDVKD. The CDR3 is 15 residues long. The CDR3 DNA follows: TGTGCCACCAGTGCTGCGGGAGGGGAACACAATGAGCAGTTCTTC. Translated, it gives CATSAAGGEHNEQFF.

This clonotype was counted ten times or more. The rearrangement links TRBV20-1 to TRBJ2-7, with D possibly matching TRBD2 (5 bases). CDR3 size: 14 residues. With 6 bases removed from V and 1 base from J, the gap between germline ends came to 16 bases. Looked up from germline, CDR1 is DFQATT and CDR2 is SNEGSKA (reference sequence). Here the CDR3 reads CSARSREISYEQYF. CDR3 nucleotides: TGCAGTGCCCGGAGTAGGGAGATATCCTACGAGCAGTACTTC.

This clonotype has ten or more counts. CDR3 loop: CASSHSVGGETQYF. Written as DNA, the CDR3 is TGTGCCAGCAGCCATTCCGTGGGAGGAGAGACCCAGTACTTC. This rearrangement joins TRBV6-5 to TRBJ2-5, with D maybe TRBD2 (6 bases). Germline V CDR1 and CDR2: MNHEY, SVGAGI. CDR3 length: 14 amino acids. V lost 6 bases to trimming and J lost 4 bases, with 15 bases between them.

This clonotype has only a few counts. The chain employs TRBV20-1 and TRBJ2-1; 13 bases match TRBD2. The CDR3 length is 15 residues. In germline, CDR1 is DFQATT, CDR2 SNEGSKA (reference sequence). V shed 4 bases and J 5 bases; nucleotides not matched to a gene: 5. CDR3 sequence reads: CSAMLGLAGHNEQFF. The CDR3 DNA reads as TGCAGTGCTATGCTGGGACTAGCGGGGCACAATGAGCAGTTCTTC.